These T cell receptor beta chains were read from a single sample in a study of T-cell reconstitution after alpha-beta-depleted transplantation in children. TCRdb re-analysed the PCR reads in MiXCR, keeping a single row per CDR3 protein. Among hundreds of thousands of distinct CDR3 sequences, more than 20% were seen once, and the ten largest hold 13% to 15%. This material consisted of PBMCs, mostly from graft donor cells, taken 360 days after TCRalphabeta/CD19-depleted stem cell transplant. These receptors were collected from a boy younger than two who had a stem cell transplant for acute myeloid leukemia, so the T cells may come from the graft donor. Each CDR3 is given with its conserved first and last residue. D genes are given only for firm matches. Clone size, where shown, is once, few, many, or a class for clones that have expanded.

CDR3 length	clone size	D gene	V gene	J gene	CDR3 DNA	CDR3 protein
18	few	NA	TRBV2	TRBJ1-6	TGTGCCAGCAGTGGCGAAGGGACGGCGGGCTCCTATAATTCACCCCTCCACTTT	CASSGEGTAGSYNSPLHF
16	few	TRBD2	TRBV20-1	TRBJ2-1	TGCAGTGCTAGGGAGGGCGGGACTAGCGGGGGCTATGAGCAGTTCTTC	CSAREGGTSGGYEQFF
14	NA	NA	TRBV27	TRBJ2-1	TGTGCCAGCAAAACAGGGACCTCCTACAATGAGCAGTTCTTC	CASKTGTSYNEQFF
16	NA	TRBD2	TRBV6-1	TRBJ2-1	TGTGCCAGCAGCAGGGCCGGGACTAGCGGGGACAATGAGCAGTTCTTC	CASSRAGTSGDNEQFF
13	many	TRBD2	TRBV28	TRBJ2-3	TGTGCCAGCAGTTTAGCGGGGGGACCCCCGCAGTATTTT	CASSLAGGPPQYF
15	NA	TRBD1	TRBV5-1	TRBJ2-5	TGCGCCAGCAGCTCAGGACAGGGGATTCAAGAGACCCAGTACTTC	CASSSGQGIQETQYF
13	many	TRBD2	TRBV27	TRBJ2-1	TGTGCCAGCCGGCCTAGCGGTGACAATGAGCAGTTCTTC	CASRPSGDNEQFF
14	NA	NA	TRBV20-1	TRBJ1-2	TGCAGTGCTAGAGATCCCAGGGAGGCATATGGCTACACCTTC	CSARDPREAYGYTF
16	few	TRBD2	TRBV3-1	TRBJ2-1	TGTGCCAGCAGCCCCGGACTAGCGGGGGGCGTCAATGAGCAGTTCTTC	CASSPGLAGGVNEQFF
13	NA	NA	TRBV2	TRBJ2-5	TGTGCCAGCAGTGATCCAGAGCAAGAGACCCAGTACTTC	CASSDPEQETQYF
15	few	TRBD2	TRBV7-2	TRBJ2-5	TGTGCCAGCAGCGCGTCCTCAGGACTAGGAGAGACCCAGTACTTC	CASSASSGLGETQYF
13	many	NA	TRBV29-1	TRBJ2-3	TGCAGCGTTGTGGGGTATGTAGCAGATACGCAGTATTTT	CSVVGYVADTQYF
13	many	NA	TRBV12-3/TRBV12-4	TRBJ2-7	TGTGCCAGCAGCCTCGCAATGGGGTACGAGCAGTACTTC	CASSLAMGYEQYF
15	many	TRBD2	TRBV6-1	TRBJ2-7	TGTGCCAGCAGCCTAGCGGGGGTCCGGTCCTACGAGCAGTACTTC	CASSLAGVRSYEQYF
14	NA	TRBD1	TRBV15	TRBJ2-2	TGTGCCACGACAGGGACCTCGGGGACCGGGGAGCTGTTTTTT	CATTGTSGTGELFF
15	NA	TRBD2	TRBV7-8	TRBJ2-5	TGTGCCAGCAGACATAGCGGGGGGGCCGGGGAGACCCAGTACTTC	CASRHSGGAGETQYF
18	few	TRBD2	TRBV12-3/TRBV12-4	TRBJ2-1	TGTGCCAGCAGTTTATCAGACACCGGGGGGAAACTAGACGATGAGCAGTTCTTC	CASSLSDTGGKLDDEQFF
18	many	NA	TRBV6-5	TRBJ2-7	TGTGCCAGCAGTTACTACCCCTCCGGAGGACGAACCTACTACGAGCAGTACTTC	CASSYYPSGGRTYYEQYF
18	many	NA	TRBV11-2	TRBJ2-6	TGTGCCAGCAGCTTACGTATGACAGCCATCTCTGGGGCCAACGTCCTGACTTTC	CASSLRMTAISGANVLTF
17	NA	TRBD2	TRBV7-2	TRBJ2-3	TGTGCCAGCAGCTTTTTCGGGGGGGGGGCATACACAGATACGCAGTATTTT	CASSFFGGGAYTDTQYF
15	NA	TRBD1	TRBV20-1	TRBJ2-5	TGCAGTGCTAGAGGCCCGGACAGGGGCCCAGAGACCCAGTACTTC	CSARGPDRGPETQYF
15	many	TRBD1	TRBV19	TRBJ1-1	TGTGCCAGTAGTACCACCGCAGGGGGAGGGACTGAAGCTTTCTTT	CASSTTAGGGTEAFF
14	many	TRBD1	TRBV12-3/TRBV12-4	TRBJ1-2	TGTGCCAGCAGTCCCGCGGGACAGAACTATGGCTACACCTTC	CASSPAGQNYGYTF
12	NA	NA	TRBV6-5	TRBJ2-1	TGTGCCAGCAGTTACCTGGGGGGAAAGCAGTTCTTC	CASSYLGGKQFF
15	NA	TRBD1	TRBV5-5	TRBJ1-1	TGTGCCAGCAGCCCGGACCCGGGACAGGGGTATGAAGCTTTCTTT	CASSPDPGQGYEAFF
19	many	NA	TRBV7-9	TRBJ1-1	TGTGCCAGCAGCTTATTATTATATAGGTCCCAACAGGGGAACACTGAAGCTTTCTTT	CASSLLLYRSQQGNTEAFF
13	few	NA	TRBV20-1	TRBJ1-6	TGCAGTGCCCAGGGCCGATCAAATTCACCCCTCCACTTT	CSAQGRSNSPLHF
16	NA	NA	TRBV7-6	TRBJ2-7	TGTGCCAGCAGCTTAAGGCCGGGCAGGGAGGTAGGAGAGCAGTACTTC	CASSLRPGREVGEQYF
15	NA	TRBD2	TRBV6-5	TRBJ2-7	TGTGCCAGCAGTTACTCGCTAGCGGGGAGGGACGAGCAGTACTTC	CASSYSLAGRDEQYF
16	many	NA	TRBV5-1	TRBJ2-3	TGCGCCAGCAGCTTGCATCCGAGAGACGGAGCAGATACGCAGTATTTT	CASSLHPRDGADTQYF
14	NA	NA	TRBV5-4	TRBJ2-1	TGTGCCAGCGGGATGTCAGGTAACAACAATGAGCAGTTCTTC	CASGMSGNNNEQFF
15	many	TRBD1	TRBV28	TRBJ1-4	TGTGCCAGCAGTCCCCCCAAGGGGGCTGGTGAAAAACTGTTTTTT	CASSPPKGAGEKLFF
18	many	NA	TRBV7-6	TRBJ2-3	TGTGCCAGCAGCTTAGTGTGGCAGGGGAGGAATAGCACAGATACGCAGTATTTT	CASSLVWQGRNSTDTQYF
14	NA	NA	TRBV6-5	TRBJ1-5	TGTGCCAGCAGTTACTCGGAACAGGACCGGCCCCAGCATTTT	CASSYSEQDRPQHF
15	few	NA	TRBV5-1	TRBJ2-1	TGCGCCAGCAGCCCGTCAACAGGACTTTACAATGAGCAGTTCTTC	CASSPSTGLYNEQFF
15	few	NA	TRBV4-2	TRBJ1-1	TGTGCCAGCAGCCAAGAAGCGGGGTCTAACACTGAAGCTTTCTTT	CASSQEAGSNTEAFF
16	few	NA	TRBV12-5	TRBJ1-1	NA	CASGLERELGNTEAFF
16	NA	TRBD1	TRBV27	TRBJ1-6	TGTGCCAGCAGTTCAACTCGGGACAGAATTAATTCACCCCTCCACTTT	CASSSTRDRINSPLHF
16	few	TRBD1	TRBV20-1	TRBJ1-1	TGCAGTGCTAGAGATATAGCAGGGGGTATGAACACTGAAGCTTTCTTT	CSARDIAGGMNTEAFF
17	once	TRBD1	TRBV5-1	TRBJ1-2	TGCGCCAGCAGCTCTACCGGAATAGGGACAGGGAACTATGGCTACACCTTC	CASSSTGIGTGNYGYTF
13	many	NA	TRBV4-3	TRBJ1-1	TGCGCCAGCCAGAAAGGGTTGAGCACTGAAGCTTTCTTT	CASQKGLSTEAFF
17	many	TRBD2	TRBV5-5	TRBJ2-5	TGTGCCAGCAGCTTCTCTCCCCGTGGCGGGGGTCAAGAGACCCAGTACTTC	CASSFSPRGGGQETQYF
14	many	NA	TRBV6-2/TRBV6-3	TRBJ2-1	TGTGCCAGCAGCTTCCACGAAGCCTACAATGAGCAGTTCTTC	CASSFHEAYNEQFF
14	NA	NA	TRBV5-1	TRBJ2-2	TGCGCCAGCAGCTTGGAAAGCCCAAAAGAGGAGCTGTTTTTT	CASSLESPKEELFF
13	NA	NA	TRBV20-1	TRBJ2-7	TGCAGTGCTAGACTTGACGAGACCTACGAGCAGTACTTC	CSARLDETYEQYF
16	few	NA	TRBV3-1	TRBJ1-4	TGTGCCAGCAGCCAAGACAGGGGAAGTCGGAATGAAAAACTGTTTTTT	CASSQDRGSRNEKLFF
18	many	TRBD2	TRBV4-3	TRBJ2-3	TGCGCCAGCAGCCAAGATGAAAACCGGGGGGGCGGCACAGATACGCAGTATTTT	CASSQDENRGGGTDTQYF
11	NA	NA	TRBV10-3	TRBJ2-2	TGTGCCATCAGTGAAACCGGGGAGCTGTTTTTT	CAISETGELFF
14	few	TRBD1	TRBV29-1	TRBJ1-1	TGCAGCGCCCTTCCAGGGGGTAAGAACACTGAAGCTTTCTTT	CSALPGGKNTEAFF
17	NA	NA	TRBV7-7	TRBJ2-6	TGTGCCAGCAGCCCAGGGGTCCCATTCTCTGGGGCCAACGTCCTGACTTTC	CASSPGVPFSGANVLTF
18	NA	NA	TRBV7-6	TRBJ2-5	TGTGCCAGCAGCTTATTCAGCCCGATAATACCTTTCGAAGAGACCCAGTACTTC	CASSLFSPIIPFEETQYF
13	many	NA	TRBV29-1	TRBJ2-3	TGCAGCGTGACTATCCCTAGCACAGATACGCAGTATTTT	CSVTIPSTDTQYF
11	few	NA	TRBV20-1	TRBJ1-1	TGCAGTGCTAGCCACCGATCTGAAGCTTTCTTT	CSASHRSEAFF